This T cell receptor (beta chain) originates from a study of T-cell reconstitution after alpha-beta-depleted transplantation in children. The CDR3 has 16 residues. V dropped 0 bases and J dropped 4; count of bases not matched to a gene: 4. CDR1 and CDR2 (germline): SGHRS, YFSETQ. TCRbeta library construction was performed incorporating unique molecular identifiers. TCRdb fed the PCR reads into MiXCR, producing one record per CDR3 protein. Here the sample spans about a million distinct CDR3 sequences, roughly 31% being singletons. This clonotype was observed at least ten times. This TCR was recovered from a boy in the first two years of life who had a stem cell transplant for SCID, so the T cells may come from the graft donor. Sequencing was performed on PBMCs, mostly from graft donor cells, taken 360 days after TCRalphabeta/CD19-depleted stem cell transplant. The rearrangement joins TRBV5-1 to TRBJ2-2; 9 bases align to TRBD1. The CDR3 sequence: CASSLAGQGSTGELFF. The DNA of the CDR3 is TGCGCCAGCAGCTTGGCCGGACAGGGGAGCACCGGGGAGCTGTTTTTT.